This T cell receptor beta chain was sequenced during a study of T-cell memory formation after mild COVID-19 (dated by TCRdb to the early 2020s). The study in broad terms: Most TCR sequence clusters were specific to one of the two donors. The cohort was made up of two young adult volunteers, one female and one male, who were previously healthy. In a couple of donors, T-cell clones that expanded and contracted after mild COVID-19 were tracked by sequencing TCRalpha and TCRbeta repertoires over time.

PBMCs were isolated by Ficoll-Paque density gradient centrifugation. Overall study outcomes, separate from this receptor: The study included only two mild cases, and larger cohorts that include severe cases with pre-infection samples were judged to be necessary. Whether the second-wave clones peaking on day 37 were SARS-CoV-2 specific was not confirmed. Clones that contracted from day 15 to 85 showed balanced CD4/CD8 phenotypes, whereas a second wave of clones that expanded from day 15 to 37 leaned towards CD4+. Some responding clones were found in pre-infection memory, which suggests that pre-existing cross-reactive memory T cells took part in the SARS-CoV-2 response. Contracting CD4+ clones turned up mainly in the CM and EM memory subsets, whereas EMRA was where CD8+ clones were enriched.

There are many counts of this clonotype. Its antigen has not been determined. Base qualities are not provided; no much larger clone lies one nucleotide away. Data came from an Illumina NovaSeq 6000. TCRalpha and TCRbeta cDNA libraries were built by 5'RACE with constant-segment primers, adding sample barcodes and unique molecular identifiers. RNA was extracted from every sample with Trizol reagent. Library amplification was performed in two PCR steps, and a second sample barcode and Illumina TruSeq adapters were introduced in the second step. Libraries were sequenced on an Illumina NovaSeq with 2 x 150 bp paired-end reads. From the authors' description of their analysis: The reads were demultiplexed and collapsed into UMI-guided consensus sequences using migec v1.2.7. With mixcr v2.1.11, UMI consensuses were aligned to TRA and TRB V and J templates and assembled into clonotypes. A clonotype was counted as expanded or contracted only when both edgeR and NoisET called the clonotype significant, with the noise models trained on biological replicates. edgeR calls used a false discovery rate-adjusted p below 0.01 and a log2 fold-change threshold of 1. As an exploratory analysis of dynamics, max-normalized trajectories of the 1000 most abundant clonotypes were examined with PCA combined with hierarchical clustering. The CD4 or CD8 phenotype of responding clones was assigned using the separately sequenced CD4+ and CD8+ repertoires. TCRdb reanalyzed the raw reads on its own, using fastp at Q25 for trimming and MiXCR for clone calling, and kept in-frame beta chains. A single entry per CDR3 protein holds the most common genes and DNA from its merged rows. TCRdb, not the authors, supplied the V and J calls. The sample records hundreds of thousands of distinct CDR3 sequences, approximately 21% of which are singletons. Roughly 9.1% of the sample goes to the ten largest clones.

Including cysteine and phenylalanine, the CDR3 has 11 amino acids. Left in the record is the CDR3 DNA by itself, 33 bases read in frame from the first base. The V end loses 5 bases and the J end loses 7 bases, and a stretch of 8 bases separates them. This receptor was identified in an adult woman who had mild COVID-19 (a few samples of this study predate the infection). The sample titles of this study are shuffled in the database, so cell type and time point are left out; the donor was told from shared clones. The sample comprised PBMCs or a T cell subset sorted from them (not recorded which). The chain employs TRBV12-3 or TRBV12-4 and TRBJ1-2, with the D gene too uncertain to name. The CDR3: CASSGGFGYTF. The DNA is as follows: TGTGCCAGCAGTGGCGGCTTTGGCTACACCTTC.